The source of this T cell receptor beta chain is a study of beta chain features in type 1 diabetes. Study background: Healthy donors and patients had similar age, gender and cell yields. Study findings and constraints: At VDJ recombination sites, type 1 diabetes patients had fewer insertions and more deleted nucleotides. People with Type 1 diabetes carried modestly yet significantly shorter TCRB CDR3s in all four CD4+ subsets.

Investigators reverse transcribed all isolated RNA, so they sequenced expressed TCRB transcripts. Only in-frame clones appear in the TCRdb table, and some are missing; sequencing was by immunoSEQ multiplex PCR. The data contain more than 550,000 clones, over 12% of them singletons. With respect to this clone: The antigen is not known.

Germline CDR1 SGHRS, CDR2 YFSETQ. The CDR3 has 14 residues. The V end was cut by 0 bases, the J end by 3 bases, with 9 bases between. The material sequenced was naive CD4+ T cells from blood. V is TRBV5-1 and J is TRBJ1-1, with unresolved D. The origin of this receptor is a man aged 18 to 29 with type 1 diabetes. The chain's CDR3 is CASSLDPEDTEAFF. The CDR3 bases are TGCGCCAGCAGCTTGGATCCGGAGGACACTGAAGCTTTCTTT.